This T cell receptor beta chain was retrieved from a study of T-cell reconstitution after alpha-beta-depleted transplantation in children. Using unique molecular identifiers, the investigators prepared the TCRbeta library. TCRdb redid the calling of the PCR reads with MiXCR, one entry per CDR3 protein. The sample carries approximately 210,000 distinct CDR3 sequences, approximately 17% recorded once. This clonotype was seen repeatedly, ten times or more. Its antigen is as yet unknown. In germline, CDR1 is SGHAT, CDR2 FQNNGV. The CDR3 consists of 14 residues. Study results and limitations: Most T-cell counts and diversity one year after the transplant came from T cells that were newly produced. Two months or so post-transplant, alpha-beta T cells reportedly derived from several hundred expanded graft clones.

This clonotype was sampled from a male patient aged 2 to 9 who had a stem cell transplant for acute lymphoblastic leukemia, so the T cells may come from the graft donor. The genes are TRBV11-2 and TRBJ2-3, with D unclear. Source: PBMCs, mostly from graft donor cells, taken 360 days after TCRalphabeta/CD19-depleted stem cell transplant. CDR3: CASSTGTRTDTQYF. Written as DNA, the CDR3 is TGTGCATCCTCCACTGGCACCCGCACAGATACGCAGTATTTT.